The 20 T cell receptor beta chains given below trace back to one sample, sequenced in a study of graft-versus-host responses after intestinal transplantation. Here immunoSEQ multiplex PCR was the method, and the copy in TCRdb shows in-frame clones only, minus some. The table has more than 10,000 clones, about 86% seen once. The sequencing here drew on PBMCs, taken roughly 130 days after transplant. The origin of the receptors is a human patient who received an intestinal transplant, so some T cells may come from the graft donor.

The J gene is TRBJ1-1, the V gene TRBV4-1; D not certain. Germline values: CDR1 MGHRA, CDR2 YSYEKL. V lost 4 bases to trimming and J lost 3 bases, with 18 bases between them. This CDR3 comprises 16 residues. CDR3 coding DNA: TGCGCCAGCAGCCCGGGTCCGAATCTTGGGGACACTGAAGCTTTCTTT. It encodes CASSPGPNLGDTEAFF.

The V call is TRBV5-4, the J call TRBJ1-2; 9 positions agree with TRBD1. CDR3 length: 15 amino acids. CDR1 SGHNT and CDR2 YYREEE come from the germline V gene (reference sequence). Trimming at V came to 5 bases and at J to 4 bases, leaving 9 bases not matched to a gene. CDR3 sequence (DNA): TGTGCCAGCAGTCGAACAGGGGGCTGGGCCTATGGCTACACCTTC. Translating gives CASSRTGGWAYGYTF.

The chain is built from TRBV5-6 and TRBJ2-7; the match to TRBD1 covers 10 bases. Germline V CDR1 and CDR2: SGHDT, YYEEEE. The CDR3 length is 16 residues. Trimming took 4 bases from V and 2 from J; bases not matched to a gene: 9. The CDR3 loop reads CASSKPGTGDPYEQYF. In nucleotides, the CDR3 is TGTGCCAGCAGCAAACCCGGGACAGGGGACCCCTACGAGCAGTACTTC.

V gene TRBV5-4 combines with J gene TRBJ1-2; 7 bases match TRBD1. The CDR3 is made up of 14 amino acids. CDR1 SGHNT and CDR2 YYREEE come from the germline V gene (reference sequence). The ends lost 0 bases at V and 8 bases at J; junction bases unmatched: 7. Here the CDR3 reads CASSLGGTGEGYTF. CDR3 bases: TGTGCCAGCAGCTTGGGGGGCACAGGGGAGGGCTACACCTTC.

V gene TRBV7-8 combines with J gene TRBJ2-5; D possibly matches TRBD1 or TRBD2 (5 bases each). Germline V gene lookup returns CDR1 SGHVS and CDR2 FQNEAQ. V was cut by 1 base and J by 2 bases, with 11 bases left in between. The CDR3 totals 15 residues. CDR3 nucleotides: TGTGCCAGCAGCTTAGATGACAGACTACAAGAGACCCAGTACTTC. It specifies CASSLDDRLQETQYF.

The chain joins TRBV6-5 to TRBJ2-3; D may be TRBD2 (6 bases). The V end was cut by 4 bases, the J end by 0 bases, with 8 bases between. Germline CDR1 reads MNHEY; CDR2 reads SVGAGI. The CDR3 covers 14 residues. The CDR3 reads CASSWGVSTDTQYF. CDR3 bases: TGTGCCAGCAGTTGGGGGGTTAGCACAGATACGCAGTATTTT.

This chain uses TRBV19 with TRBJ2-7; D unclear. The CDR3 extends over 13 amino acids. Germline V gene lookup returns CDR1 LNHDA and CDR2 SQIVND (reference sequence). V was pared by 5 bases and J by 4 bases, with 12 bases between. The CDR3 loop reads CASSWGVGYEQYF. In nucleotides, the CDR3 is TGTGCCAGTAGTTGGGGTGTGGGATACGAGCAGTACTTC.

The rearrangement links TRBV29-1 to TRBJ2-7, with TRBD1 as a possible D gene (6 bases). Germline V gene lookup returns CDR1 SQVTM and CDR2 ANQGSEA. The length of the CDR3 is 13 residues. The V gene lost 1 base and the J gene lost 0 bases, with 7 bases spanning the gap. The CDR3 reads CSVEGQDSYEQYF. The CDR3 DNA follows: TGCAGCGTTGAAGGACAGGACTCCTACGAGCAGTACTTC.

The CDR3, as DNA: TGTGCCAGCAGACCCAGAGCGGGAAGCTCCTACAATGAGCAGTTCTTC. Amino acid sequence: CASRPRAGSSYNEQFF. This chain links TRBV11-2 with TRBJ2-1, with 7 bases identical to TRBD2. Germline trimming cut 6 bases from V and 0 bases from J; bases unmatched to any gene: 8. Germline CDR1 and CDR2: SGHAT and FQNNGV. The CDR3 has 16 amino acids.

The chain links TRBV19 to TRBJ1-2; the D is unclear. V lost 5 bases and J 4 bases, leaving 17 bases between the germline ends. The germline gives CDR1 LNHDA, CDR2 SQIVND (reference sequence). The CDR3 spans 15 residues. CDR3 DNA: TGTGCCAGTAGTTTTGTCGAGGTGTTCTCCTATGGCTACACCTTC. Translated, it gives CASSFVEVFSYGYTF.

V and J are TRBV6-6 and TRBJ1-5; D might be TRBD1 (5 bases). CDR1 and CDR2 (germline): MNHNY, SVGAGI (reference sequence). The CDR3 is 14 amino acids. V dropped 2 bases and J dropped 1 base, with 6 bases sitting between them. CDR3 region: CASSYQGSNQPQHF. The CDR3 coding sequence is TGTGCCAGCAGTTACCAGGGAAGCAATCAGCCCCAGCATTTT.

This chain uses TRBV18 with TRBJ2-1; 11 nucleotides line up with TRBD2. V dropped 4 bases and J dropped 4; count of bases not matched to a gene: 3. The CDR3 runs 15 residues. The germline V gene has CDR1 KGHSH and CDR2 LQKENI. This CDR3 reads CASSQGLAAYNEQFF. CDR3 coding DNA: TGTGCCAGCTCACAGGGACTAGCGGCTTACAATGAGCAGTTCTTC.

The genes are TRBV6-4 and TRBJ2-2; D is uncertain. Deletions cut 2 bases from V and 1 base from J, with 5 bases between. The germline gives CDR1 MRHNA, CDR2 SNTAGT. CDR3 length: 14 residues. The chain's CDR3 is CASSDEVNTGELFF. CDR3 coding DNA: TGTGCCAGCAGTGACGAGGTGAACACCGGGGAGCTGTTTTTT.

The genes are TRBV10-3 and TRBJ1-5, with 7 bases aligning to TRBD1. CDR1 and CDR2 (germline): ENHRY, SYGVKD. There are 14 residues in the CDR3. V lost 4 bases, J lost 6 bases, and 6 bases stayed unmatched. For the CDR3, the DNA is TGTGCCATCAGTGGAGGGGGCGCAGGTCAGCCCCAGCATTTT. Protein product: CAISGGGAGQPQHF.

About this clone: Its ends do not fully match the called genes, so a read error is possible. This same CDR3 is encoded by further DNA sequences in the sample. V is TRBV6-1 and J is TRBJ2-3, with 13 bases matching TRBD2. The CDR3 is 15 amino acids. Germline V gene lookup returns CDR1 MNHNS and CDR2 SASEGT. CDR3 residues: CASGGTSGMGDTQYF. The DNA of the CDR3 is TGCGCCAGCGGCGGGACTAGCGGGATGGGAGATACGCAGTATTTT.

There are a few counts of this clone. V is TRBV12-2 and J is TRBJ2-1; the D call TRBD2 from the table was never checked on the DNA. TRBV12-2 is annotated as a pseudogene. CDR3 length: 15 amino acids. Here the CDR3 DNA reads TGTGCAAGTCGCTGGACTAGCGGGTCCTACAATGAGCAGTTCTTC. Protein product: CASRWTSGSYNEQFF.

This chain uses TRBV5-6 with TRBJ2-3; the match to TRBD2 covers 8 bases. There are 17 residues in the CDR3. Germline-derived CDR1 and CDR2 are SGHDT and YYEEEE. V lost 2 bases, J lost 0 bases, and 8 bases stayed unmatched. The CDR3 nucleotides are TGTGCCAGCAGCTTAGGTCCGCGGGAGGTTAGCACAGATACGCAGTATTTT. Amino acids: CASSLGPREVSTDTQYF.

The rearrangement joins TRBV25-1 to TRBJ2-5; 8 bases map to TRBD1. The CDR3 has 14 residues. Germline V lookup: CDR1 MGHDK, CDR2 SYGVNS. V dropped 7 bases and J dropped 5; count of bases not matched to a gene: 9. The CDR3: CASNVAGGIETQYF. CDR3 DNA sequence: TGTGCCAGCAATGTGGCAGGGGGCATTGAGACCCAGTACTTC.

The V and J genes are TRBV28 and TRBJ2-5, with D maybe TRBD1 (6 bases). Trimming removed 6 bases at V and 11 bases at J, with 16 bases between. The CDR3 loop spans 12 amino acids. Germline V gene sequence: CDR1 MDHEN, CDR2 SYDVKM. The CDR3 DNA reads as TGTGCCAGCAGCCAGGGTAGTACAGGGCAGTACTTC. Translating it yields CASSQGSTGQYF.

The J gene is TRBJ2-3, the V gene TRBV19; 7 bases are shared with TRBD2. Germline V gives CDR1 LNHDA, CDR2 SQIVND (reference sequence). The V segment lost 4 bases and the J segment 0 bases; nucleotides outside the gene matches: 4. The CDR3 has 15 amino acids. The CDR3, as DNA: TGTGCCAGTAGTACCCAGACTAGCAGCACAGATACGCAGTATTTT. It yields the protein CASSTQTSSTDTQYF.